This record covers a single T cell receptor beta chain. Generated by immunoSEQ multiplex PCR, the TCRdb table keeps only in-frame clones and is missing some. The sample lists about 190,000 clones; roughly nine tenths were seen once. This sample is drawn from a study of control samples from healthy donors and cancer patients. V shed 3 bases, J shed 7 bases, and the junction held 8 bases outside the gene matches. Germline V gene sequence: CDR1 LNHDA, CDR2 SQIVND (reference sequence). This CDR3 comprises 15 residues. The rearrangement joins TRBV19 to TRBJ2-1; 8 bases are a match to TRBD2. This receptor was taken from a man in his thirties or forties in good health. Sequenced sample: blood. The CDR3 nucleotides read TGTGCCAGTAGTATCGGGGGGGCTCTTGGAAATGAGCAGTTCTTC. It specifies CASSIGGALGNEQFF.